A selection of T cell receptor beta chains follows, all from one sample in a study of T-cell reconstitution after alpha-beta-depleted transplantation in children. TCRdb passed the PCR reads through MiXCR, listing each CDR3 protein once. Of 250,000 to 300,000 distinct CDR3 sequences in the sample, over 9.5% are singletons; the top ten hold approximately 7.6%. This material consisted of PBMCs, taken before TCRalphabeta/CD19-depleted stem cell transplant. The receptor set was obtained from a boy under three years old with acute myeloid leukemia, due to receive a stem cell transplant. Each CDR3 is given with its conserved first and last residue. The D gene is left open where the match is weak. Clone size is stated in some rows and not others, as once, few, many or a class when expanded.

many	.	TRBV12-3/TRBV12-4	TRBJ2-7	TGTGCCAGCACCCATGGGGGGGGCTTCTACGAGCAGTACTTC	CASTHGGGFYEQYF
few	.	TRBV7-9	TRBJ2-1	TGTGCCAGCAGCTTAGGGGAGACAACCTACAATGAGCAGTTCTTC	CASSLGETTYNEQFF
many	.	TRBV20-1	TRBJ2-7	TGCAGTGCTAACAGGGCGGTTGGATACGAGCAGTACTTC	CSANRAVGYEQYF
many	TRBD1	TRBV5-1	TRBJ2-5	TGCGCCAGCAGCCACGGGACAGCTTACCAAGAGACCCAGTACTTC	CASSHGTAYQETQYF
.	TRBD2	TRBV10-3	TRBJ2-3	TGTGCCATCAGTACACTAGCGGGCGCCACAGATACGCAGTATTTT	CAISTLAGATDTQYF
many	.	TRBV5-1	TRBJ2-1	TGCGCCAGCAGCACAGGACAGGGAGGGTACAATGAGCAGTTCTTC	CASSTGQGGYNEQFF
many	.	TRBV7-3	TRBJ2-1	TGTGCCAGCAGCTTAAATAGCAGGAGCTCCTACAATGAGCAGTTCTTC	CASSLNSRSSYNEQFF
.	.	TRBV10-3	TRBJ2-1	TGTGCCATCAGTCTCCTAACGACTGGTGGTGAGCAGTTCTTC	CAISLLTTGGEQFF
.	.	TRBV23-1	TRBJ2-2	TGCGCCAGCAGTCAATCCGCAGGGAAGAACACCGGGGAGCTGTTTTTT	CASSQSAGKNTGELFF
many	.	TRBV12-3/TRBV12-4	TRBJ2-5	TGTGCCAGCAGTCCCAGGGGCTGGGTGAGTGGGACCCAGTACTTC	CASSPRGWVSGTQYF
many	.	TRBV28	TRBJ1-2	TGTGCCAGCAGTTTATCCTCCCTGACACGCGGCTACACCTTC	CASSLSSLTRGYTF
few	.	TRBV7-8	TRBJ2-1	TGTGCCAGCAGCGCCATACTAGCCGCCTCCTACAATGAGCAGTTCTTC	CASSAILAASYNEQFF
few	TRBD2	TRBV20-1	TRBJ2-2	TGCAGTGCTAGAGTTTTCACTAGCGGGAGAGGGACCGGGGAGCTGTTTTTT	CSARVFTSGRGTGELFF
many	TRBD2	TRBV20-1	TRBJ2-2	TGCAGCGCCCCAACCCCTAGCGGGAGTCGAGTGAACACCGGGGAGCTGTTTTTT	CSAPTPSGSRVNTGELFF
many	.	TRBV20-1	TRBJ2-7	TGCAGTGCTAGAGATCCCTGGTTAGATCAGGTCGGGTCCGAGCAGTACTTC	CSARDPWLDQVGSEQYF
many	.	TRBV6-6	TRBJ2-5	TGTGCCAGCTCGGTTTGGGGGGAATCTCAGTACTTC	CASSVWGESQYF
.	TRBD1	TRBV18	TRBJ2-7	TGTGCCAGCTCACTTGGGACAGGGGGCGAATTGTACGAGCAGTACTTC	CASSLGTGGELYEQYF
many	.	TRBV5-1	TRBJ1-1	TGCGCCAGCAGCTTGGGAGGGGGAAATGCTGGGAATGAAGCTTTCTTT	CASSLGGGNAGNEAFF
many	TRBD2	TRBV9	TRBJ2-1	TGTGCCAGCAGCGGGGGACTAGCGGGAGCTTACAATGAGCAGTTCTTC	CASSGGLAGAYNEQFF
many	.	TRBV3-1	TRBJ1-1	TGTGCCAGCAGCTCCAGACAGAACACTGAAGCTTTCTTT	CASSSRQNTEAFF
many	TRBD1	TRBV15	TRBJ1-1	TGTGCCACCAGCAGAGTCATCGACAGGGCCCGTGAAGCTTTCTTT	CATSRVIDRAREAFF
many	TRBD1	TRBV12-3/TRBV12-4	TRBJ1-6	TGTGCCAGCAGTTTCGGACAGGGCTCCTATAATTCACCCCTCCACTTT	CASSFGQGSYNSPLHF
many	.	TRBV10-3	TRBJ2-1	TGTGCCATCAGCCCTTTCACGACCGTGAACAATGAGCAGTTCTTC	CAISPFTTVNNEQFF
.	.	TRBV28	TRBJ1-2	TGTGCCAGCAGTCTGACCGACACAGTCTATGGCTACACCTTC	CASSLTDTVYGYTF
many	TRBD2	TRBV9	TRBJ2-1	TGTGCCAGCAGCGTCTCAGCGGGGGGGACCCATGAGCAGTTCTTC	CASSVSAGGTHEQFF
many	TRBD2	TRBV7-6	TRBJ2-2	TGTGCCAGCAGCCTAGGACTAGCGGGAGTGATCGGGGAGCTGTTTTTT	CASSLGLAGVIGELFF
.	.	TRBV7-2	TRBJ1-2	TGTGCCAGCAGCTTAGCGCCAGGGCCAAACTATGGCTACACCTTC	CASSLAPGPNYGYTF
many	TRBD2	TRBV18	TRBJ2-1	TGTGCCAGCTCACCACGGTTGACTAGCGGGAGGTTGGATGAGCAGTTCTTC	CASSPRLTSGRLDEQFF
many	.	TRBV20-1	TRBJ2-1	TGCAGTGCTAGTGTTTTGGAGCAGTTCTTC	CSASVLEQFF
.	.	TRBV7-2	TRBJ2-5	TGTGCCAGCAGTTTTACCGATTCCTTCGGGGAGACCCAGTACTTC	CASSFTDSFGETQYF
many	.	TRBV29-1	TRBJ1-1	TGTAGCGTTGAATTGTGGTTACACGGGAACACTGAAGCTTTCTTT	CSVELWLHGNTEAFF
many	.	TRBV20-1	TRBJ1-4	TGCAGTGCCAGTCACCGGACCTTAAGCGAAAAACTGTTTTTT	CSASHRTLSEKLFF
.	TRBD1	TRBV7-2	TRBJ2-2	TGTGCCAGCAGCTTAGCGCCAGGGGGCGAATCCGGGGAGCTGTTTTTT	CASSLAPGGESGELFF
many	.	TRBV11-3	TRBJ2-3	TGTGCCAGCAGCCCTCGAACTATGGATACGCAGTATTTT	CASSPRTMDTQYF
.	.	TRBV5-1	TRBJ2-7	TGCGCCAGCAGCTTGACAGGGAATGAGGGTGAGCAGTACTTC	CASSLTGNEGEQYF
.	.	TRBV12-3/TRBV12-4	TRBJ1-1	TGTGCCAGCAGTTTACCCCGAAGGGACACTGAAGCTTTCTTT	CASSLPRRDTEAFF
many	.	TRBV15	TRBJ2-7	TGTGCCACCAGCAGAGGGACACCGGACGAGCAGTACTTC	CATSRGTPDEQYF
.	.	TRBV13	TRBJ1-6	TGTGCCAGCAGCTTAGGGGCGGGAAAAGGGTATTCACCCCTCCACTTT	CASSLGAGKGYSPLHF
few	.	TRBV11-1	TRBJ1-6	TGTGCCAGCAGCCTAATCCACTCAGGGGAAAATTGGAATTCACCCCTCCACTTT	CASSLIHSGENWNSPLHF
many	.	TRBV12-3/TRBV12-4	TRBJ1-1	TGTGCCAGCAGTTTCGCGGGGTTACACACTGAAGCTTTCTTT	CASSFAGLHTEAFF
.	TRBD1	TRBV3-1	TRBJ1-1	TGTGCCAGCAGCCAAGATCTAACTTACAGGGGGCTCACTGAAGCTTTCTTT	CASSQDLTYRGLTEAFF
many	.	TRBV6-1	TRBJ1-2	TGTGCCAGCACCTTGACAGTTGGGGGGCATGGCTACACCTTC	CASTLTVGGHGYTF
.	.	TRBV21-1	TRBJ2-7	TGTGCCAGCAGCAAATGGACTCTCCATTACGAGCAGTACTTC	CASSKWTLHYEQYF
few	.	TRBV18	TRBJ2-7	TGTGCCAGCTCACCCGGGACTGCCACCCGCGAGCAGTACTTC	CASSPGTATREQYF
many	.	TRBV6-5	TRBJ1-1	TGTGCCAGCAGCCCCTTCTCTGGGTCCACCACTCTGAACACTGAAGCTTTCTTT	CASSPFSGSTTLNTEAFF
many	TRBD2	TRBV9	TRBJ2-1	TGTGCCAGCAGCGATCCGAGCGGGACTAGCGGGAGGGCGACGTACAATGAGCAGTTCTTC	CASSDPSGTSGRATYNEQFF
many	.	TRBV29-1	TRBJ2-5	TGCAGCGTTGGGTGGTCGGAGACCCAGTACTTC	CSVGWSETQYF
many	.	TRBV12-3/TRBV12-4	TRBJ2-1	TGTGCCAGCAGTTTAAATAGGGACAAGGCGGCCTATGAGCAGTTCTTC	CASSLNRDKAAYEQFF
many	.	TRBV7-9	TRBJ1-5	TGTGCCAGCAGCGCGGACAGATTTAAGGGGCCCCAGCATTTT	CASSADRFKGPQHF